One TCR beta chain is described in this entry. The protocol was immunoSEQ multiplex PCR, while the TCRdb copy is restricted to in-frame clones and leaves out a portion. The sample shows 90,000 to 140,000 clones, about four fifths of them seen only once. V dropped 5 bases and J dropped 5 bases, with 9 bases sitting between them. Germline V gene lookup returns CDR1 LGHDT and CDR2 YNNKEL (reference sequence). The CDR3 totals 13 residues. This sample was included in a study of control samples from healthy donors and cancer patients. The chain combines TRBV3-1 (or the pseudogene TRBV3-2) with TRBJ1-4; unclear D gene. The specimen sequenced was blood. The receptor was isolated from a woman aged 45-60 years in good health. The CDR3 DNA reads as TGTGCCAGCAGCTTAACCCCCAATGAAAAACTGTTTTTT. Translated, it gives CASSLTPNEKLFF.